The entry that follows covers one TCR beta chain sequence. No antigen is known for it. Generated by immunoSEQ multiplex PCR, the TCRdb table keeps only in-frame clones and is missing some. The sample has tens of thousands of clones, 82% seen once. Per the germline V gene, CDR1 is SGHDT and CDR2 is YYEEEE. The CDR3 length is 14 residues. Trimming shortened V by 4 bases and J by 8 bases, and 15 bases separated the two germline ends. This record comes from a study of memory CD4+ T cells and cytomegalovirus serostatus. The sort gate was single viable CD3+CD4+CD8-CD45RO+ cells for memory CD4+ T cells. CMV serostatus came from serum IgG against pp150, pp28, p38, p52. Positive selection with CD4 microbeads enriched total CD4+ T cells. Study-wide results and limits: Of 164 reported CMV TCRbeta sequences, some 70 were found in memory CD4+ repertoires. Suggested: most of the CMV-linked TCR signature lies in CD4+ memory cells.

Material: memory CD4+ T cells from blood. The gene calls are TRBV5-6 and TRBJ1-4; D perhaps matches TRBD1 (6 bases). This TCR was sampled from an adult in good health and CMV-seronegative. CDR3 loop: CASSGGGHREKLFF. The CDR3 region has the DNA TGTGCCAGCAGCGGCGGGGGGCACAGGGAAAAACTGTTTTTT.